Listed below are T cell receptor beta chains from one sample, sequenced in a study of cytomegalovirus exposure and HLA in healthy donors. The protocol was immunoSEQ multiplex PCR, while the TCRdb copy is restricted to in-frame clones and leaves out a portion. The sample records 150,000 to 200,000 clones, roughly 80% being singletons. Sequencing was performed on PBMCs. Receptor source: a boy between 10 and 17 years old in good health and CMV-seronegative. Each CDR3 is given with its conserved first and last residue. Fields, in order: J gene, D gene, V gene, clone size, CDR3 DNA, CDR3 protein. A D gene is named only where the DNA matches it firmly. Rows give clone size only sometimes, using once, few, many, or a class for an expanded clone.

>TRBJ1-4|TRBD1|TRBV5-1|-
TGCGCCAGCAGAGTGGGGTACAGGGGGCAAGGTGAAAAACTGTTTTTT
CASRVGYRGQGEKLFF
>TRBJ1-2|-|TRBV29-1|-
TGCAGCGTTGAACCTCAGGGCCCGGCGGTTTTTGGCTACACCTTC
CSVEPQGPAVFGYTF
>TRBJ2-3|TRBD2|TRBV7-2|few
TGTGCCAGCAGCTTATTAGGACAGAGCGGGAGCTCTAGCACAGATACGCAGTATTTT
CASSLLGQSGSSSTDTQYF
>TRBJ2-5|-|TRBV18|once
TGTGCCAGCTCAGACAGTGGCACGACCCAGTACTTC
CASSDSGTTQYF
>TRBJ1-4|-|TRBV2|-
TGTGCCAGCCTTGTGACCGGGGAGACTGAAAAACTGTTTTTT
CASLVTGETEKLFF
>TRBJ1-1|TRBD1|TRBV28|few
TGTGCCAGCAGTTTCGCGGGACAGGGATCCACTGAAGCTTTCTTT
CASSFAGQGSTEAFF
>TRBJ1-2|TRBD1|TRBV7-9|-
TGTGCCAGCAGAGACAGGGGGCGACCATATGGCTACACCTTC
CASRDRGRPYGYTF
>TRBJ2-7|-|TRBV5-4|-
TGTGCCAGCAGCTCCGGACAGTCGGCTGAGCAGTACTTC
CASSSGQSAEQYF
>TRBJ1-4|TRBD1|TRBV27|-
TGTGCCAGCAGTTACAGGGGGAGTGGAGAAAAACTGTTTTTT
CASSYRGSGEKLFF
>TRBJ2-5|TRBD2|TRBV7-2|-
TGTGCCAGCAACGTGCGGGGGTTGGGCGAGACCCAGTACTTC
CASNVRGLGETQYF
>TRBJ2-1|TRBD2|TRBV4-3|-
TGCGCCAGCAGCCTATCAGCGGGGGGACTCAATGAGCAGTTCTTC
CASSLSAGGLNEQFF
>TRBJ1-1|-|TRBV2|-
TGTGCCAGCAGTGTAAACAGCCGAGGGACTGAAGCTTTCTTT
CASSVNSRGTEAFF
>TRBJ2-1|-|TRBV7-9|-
TGTGCCAGCAGCTTAAATATGGCGGGAAATGAGCAGTTCTTC
CASSLNMAGNEQFF
>TRBJ2-7|-|TRBV29-1|-
TGCAGCGTCTACACCACCAGGGGAGTAGCCTACGAGCAGTACTTC
CSVYTTRGVAYEQYF
>TRBJ2-2|TRBD1|TRBV9|-
TGTGCCAGCAGCCTTCAGGGGGTAAACACCGGGGAGCTGTTTTTT
CASSLQGVNTGELFF
>TRBJ1-1|-|TRBV5-4|-
TGTGCCAGCAGCTTAAGACGGGAGAGACACGGGGGAGGTACTGAAGCTTTCTTT
CASSLRRERHGGGTEAFF
>TRBJ2-1|-|TRBV6-1|-
TGTGCCAGCAACAGTTACAATGAGCAGTTCTTC
CASNSYNEQFF
>TRBJ2-5|TRBD2|TRBV9|-
TGTGCCAGCAGCGTGTCCAGCGGGGCGCAAGAGACCCAGTACTTC
CASSVSSGAQETQYF
>TRBJ2-1|-|TRBV7-6|-
TGTGCCAGCAGCTTAGGAACAGGAGCCGTGAATGAGCAGTTCTTC
CASSLGTGAVNEQFF
>TRBJ2-6|-|TRBV28|few
TGTGCCAGCAGGTCGCAGTGGACGGGGATCCCCAGGGCCAACGTCCTGACTTTC
CASRSQWTGIPRANVLTF
>TRBJ2-1|TRBD2|TRBV30|-
TGTGCCTGGAGTGTACCTAGCGGGAGCTCCTACAATGAGCAGTTCTTC
CAWSVPSGSSYNEQFF
>TRBJ2-1|TRBD1|TRBV5-6|-
TGTGCCAGCAGCTTGGCTTCGGGACAGGGTATGGTCTTC
CASSLASGQGMVF
>TRBJ1-1|-|TRBV9|-
TGTGCCAGCAGCGTTGCGGTAACCGGAGCCATGAACACTGAAGCTTTCTTT
CASSVAVTGAMNTEAFF
>TRBJ2-3|TRBD2|TRBV7-9|-
TGTGCCAGCAGCCGGCAACCGCTAGCGGGGGGGATTTTT
CASSRQPLAGGIF
>TRBJ1-1|TRBD1|TRBV6-5|few
TGTGCCAGCACGACAGGGACTGAAGCTTTCTTT
CASTTGTEAFF
>TRBJ2-7|-|TRBV14|-
TGTGCCAGCAGCCACAGCTACGAGCAGTACTTC
CASSHSYEQYF
>TRBJ1-1|TRBD1|TRBV10-1|-
TGCGCCAGCAGTCCGGACAGGGGGCAGCCTTTGGCTTTCTTT
CASSPDRGQPLAFF
>TRBJ2-7|-|TRBV6-1|-
TGTGCCAGCAGGAGAGGGTTAATAAACGAGCAGTACTTC
CASRRGLINEQYF
>TRBJ2-3|-|TRBV10-2|-
TGCGCCACCAATGGAGTTAGAACGGGCACAGATACGCAGTATTTT
CATNGVRTGTDTQYF
>TRBJ1-6|-|TRBV11-1|-
TGTGCCAGCAGCTCGCCGATGGAACGCGGTTCACCCCTCCACTTT
CASSSPMERGSPLHF
>TRBJ2-1|-|TRBV19|-
TGTGCCAGTAGTATAGTGAGCGGAGCTGCAGGTGAGCAGTTCTTC
CASSIVSGAAGEQFF
>TRBJ2-1|TRBD2|TRBV5-1|-
TGCGCCAGCAGCAGACTAGCGCCAAAGTACAATGAGCAGTTCTTC
CASSRLAPKYNEQFF
>TRBJ2-7|TRBD1|TRBV9|once
TGTGCCAGCAGCGTAGCTGGACAGGCCATCGAGCAGTACTTC
CASSVAGQAIEQYF
>TRBJ2-7|-|TRBV19|-
TGTGCCAGTAGTATCGGACTATCCTACGAGCAGTACTTC
CASSIGLSYEQYF
>TRBJ1-1|TRBD1|TRBV6-5|-
TGTGCCAGCAGTTATTCCGGACAGGGTGGCACTGAAGCTTTCTTT
CASSYSGQGGTEAFF
>TRBJ2-5|-|TRBV25-1|-
TGTGCCAGCAGTTTGGGACACACGATTTCCCAAGAGACCCAGTACTTC
CASSLGHTISQETQYF
>TRBJ2-3|-|TRBV28|-
TGTGCCAGCAGTTTGTCTAATCCGCAGTATTTT
CASSLSNPQYF
>TRBJ2-2|-|TRBV4-1|-
TGCGCCAGCAGCCCCCTGGCAGGGGAAAACACCGGGGAGCTGTTTTTT
CASSPLAGENTGELFF
>TRBJ2-5|-|TRBV7-7|-
TGTGCTAGCACCCCAGGCCCGGCCCAAGAGACCCAGTACTTC
CASTPGPAQETQYF
>TRBJ2-5|TRBD2|TRBV11-2|once
TGTGCCAGCAGCCCGACTAGCGGTTTCCAAGAGACCCAGTACTTC
CASSPTSGFQETQYF
>TRBJ1-2|TRBD1|TRBV4-3|-
TGCGCCAGCAGCCGCCTCCAAGGACGAAGGGGGCCCCAATATGGCTACACCTTC
CASSRLQGRRGPQYGYTF
>TRBJ2-3|TRBD1|TRBV10-3|once
TGTGCCATAGGACAGGGAGGTTCAGATACGCAGTATTTT
CAIGQGGSDTQYF
>TRBJ1-1|-|TRBV5-5|few
TGTGCCAGCAGCTTGGTGACCGGGACAAGTGAAGCTTTCTTT
CASSLVTGTSEAFF
>TRBJ1-1|TRBD1|TRBV5-4|-
TGTGCCATCGGACAGGGAGGGGGGAACATGAACACTGAAGCTTTCTTT
CAIGQGGGNMNTEAFF